Following are 24 T cell receptor beta chains from one sample sequenced in a study of T cells after yellow fever vaccination. TCRdb re-called the 5' RACE reads with MiXCR, one entry per CDR3 protein. Found here are 300,000 to 450,000 distinct CDR3 sequences, 8.1% of them singletons; the top ten hold approximately 15%. The sample here was PBMCs, taken about 49 days after the first yellow fever vaccination. The receptor source for this set is a man aged 18 to 30 who received the YFV17D yellow fever vaccine.

The chain has TRBV5-1 and TRBJ2-5; no definite D call. Germline values: CDR1 SGHRS, CDR2 YFSETQ. The CDR3 contains 15 residues. V lost 1 base, J lost 5 bases, and 15 bases lay in between. The DNA for the CDR3 is TGCGCCAGCAGCTTGCTGGGTAGGATACAGGAGACCCAGTACTTC. Translating gives CASSLLGRIQETQYF. Looking up the rest from reference TRBV5-1 and TRBJ2-5 gives the full variable domain: KAGVTQTPRYLIKTRGQQVTLSCSPISGHRSVSWYQQTPGQGLQFLFEYFSETQRNKGNFPGRFSGRQFSNSRSEMNVSTLELGDSALYLCASSLLGRIQETQYFGPGTRLLVL.

This clonotype was seen a handful of times. The chain employs TRBV12-3 or TRBV12-4 and TRBJ2-5, with no clear D. This CDR3 has 18 amino acids. V lost 5 bases to trimming and J lost 2 bases, with 24 bases between them. The CDR3 nucleotides read TGTGCCAGCAGTCACGACATGGAAGCCACCTATACTCAAGAGACCCAGTACTTC. Protein: CASSHDMEATYTQETQYF.

V and J are TRBV21-1 and TRBJ1-3; TRBD1 is the table's D call and was not checked against the DNA. TRBV21-1 is noted as a pseudogene. The CDR3 is 17 amino acids. Here the CDR3 reads CASSNQQGLLSGNTIYF. DNA of the CDR3: TGTGCCAGCAGCAACCAACAGGGGCTTCTCTCTGGAAACACCATATATTTT.

This chain links TRBV7-2 with TRBJ2-2; 10 bases agree with TRBD2. The CDR3 runs to 16 residues. The J segment lost 6 bases and the V segment lost 2 bases, leaving 6 bases of the junction unmatched. Germline V gene lookup returns CDR1 SGHTA and CDR2 FQGNSA. The CDR3, as DNA: TGTGCCAGCAGCTTAAGGAGCGGGGGGGCACCCGGGGAGCTGTTTTTT. Encoded protein: CASSLRSGGAPGELFF.

This clonotype has just a few counts. The rearrangement links TRBV27 to TRBJ2-5, with 10 bases lining up with TRBD1. The ends lost 6 bases at V and 2 bases at J; junction bases unmatched: 3. Per the germline V gene, CDR1 is MNHEY and CDR2 is SMNVEV (reference sequence). CDR3 length: 14 amino acids. The CDR3 DNA sequence: TGTGCCAGCAGAAGGACAGGGGGACAAGAGACCCAGTACTTC. It codes for CASRRTGGQETQYF.

The chain recombines TRBV28 with TRBJ2-6, with D tentatively TRBD1 (5 bases). V lost 8 bases, J lost 2 bases, and 13 bases lay in between. Germline V lookup: CDR1 MDHEN, CDR2 SYDVKM. The CDR3 sequence is 15 residues long. This chain's CDR3 is CASRLGRAGANVLTF. The CDR3 DNA sequence: TGTGCCAGCCGCCTGGGCAGGGCTGGGGCCAACGTCCTGACTTTC.

The chain is built from TRBV5-4 and TRBJ2-5; the D is unclear. V lost 0 bases and J 5 bases, leaving 14 bases between the germline ends. CDR1 is SGHNT, CDR2 YYREEE, per germline (reference sequence). The CDR3 has 15 residues. Here the CDR3 DNA reads TGTGCCAGCAGCTTGGATAGCAGAACCAAGGAGACCCAGTACTTC. Translating gives CASSLDSRTKETQYF.

The rearrangement links TRBV7-6 to TRBJ2-1; D possibly corresponds to TRBD1 (5 bases). The CDR3 is 15 residues long. CDR1 and CDR2 (germline): SGHVS, FNYEAQ. Trimming pared 1 base from V and 4 bases from J, leaving 11 bases between. The CDR3 DNA follows: TGTGCCAGCAGCTTAGTGAACAGGAATTACAATGAGCAGTTCTTC. Translating gives CASSLVNRNYNEQFF.

The J gene is TRBJ2-3, the V gene TRBV7-2; D tentatively reads TRBD1 or TRBD2 (7 bases each). V was trimmed by 5 bases and J by 3 bases, leaving 15 bases between them. Looked up from germline, CDR1 is SGHTA and CDR2 is FQGNSA. This CDR3 comprises 15 residues. The CDR3 nucleotides are TGTGCCAGCAGCCGGCAGGGGGGGGGGACAGATACGCAGTATTTT. It translates to CASSRQGGGTDTQYF. The variable domain in full, completed from reference TRBV7-2 and TRBJ2-3, reads GAGVSQSPSNKVTEKGKDVELRCDPISGHTALYWYRQSLGQGLEFLIYFQGNSAPDKSGLPSDRFSAERTGGSVSTLTIQRTQQEDSAVYLCASSRQGGGTDTQYFGPGTRLTVL.

The chain carries TRBV5-5 and TRBJ1-1; tentative D call: TRBD1 (5 bases). Trimming pared 4 bases from V and 7 bases from J, leaving 20 bases between. This CDR3 region has 15 residues. The germline CDR1 and CDR2 sequences are SGHKS and YYEKEE (reference sequence). This chain's CDR3 is CASSLGAEPVLEAFF. The DNA of the CDR3 is TGTGCCAGCAGCCTCGGGGCGGAGCCCGTCCTTGAAGCTTTCTTT.

The chain recombines TRBV20-1 with TRBJ2-1, with 9 bases lining up with TRBD2. CDR3 length equals 16 residues. The V gene end was trimmed by 7 bases and the J gene end by 3 bases; junction bases not matched to a gene: 13. Germline V lookup: CDR1 DFQATT, CDR2 SNEGSKA (reference sequence). CDR3 sequence (DNA): TGCAGTGGCGTCAATCGTAGCGGGGGCGACTACAATGAGCAGTTCTTC. Translating it yields CSGVNRSGGDYNEQFF.

This chain joins TRBV20-1 and TRBJ2-7, with a weak D call TRBD2 (5 bases). V lost 1 base, J lost 0 bases, and 13 bases lay in between. Germline V gene lookup returns CDR1 DFQATT and CDR2 SNEGSKA (reference sequence). This CDR3 has 15 residues. The DNA of the CDR3 is TGCAGTGCTAGAGGGGGTAGAGGGTTCTCCTACGAGCAGTACGTC. Amino acids: CSARGGRGFSYEQYV.

In its sample, this clonotype was seen a few times. This chain links TRBV5-1 with TRBJ2-5; TRBD1 aligns across 8 bases. Trimming cost V 6 bases and J 3 bases; bases outside gene matches: 10. Germline CDR1 reads SGHRS; CDR2 reads YFSETQ. There are 15 residues in the CDR3. CDR3 sequence (DNA): TGCGCCAGCATACCGGTGGACAGGGCCGAAGAGACCCAGTACTTC. Protein product: CASIPVDRAEETQYF.

V usage is TRBV9 and J usage is TRBJ2-3; D is ambiguous. Germline CDR1 is SGDLS and CDR2 is YYNGEE. V lost 0 bases and J 3 bases, leaving 5 bases between the germline ends. The CDR3 length is 13 residues. CDR3 in amino acids: CASSVVGTDTQYF. In DNA form, the CDR3 reads TGTGCCAGCAGCGTAGTGGGTACAGATACGCAGTATTTT.

This clonotype has a handful of counts. The gene calls are TRBV13 and TRBJ2-3; TRBD1 matches at 9 bases. CDR1 and CDR2 (germline): PRHDT, FYEKMQ (reference sequence). The CDR3 is 16 amino acids. The ends lost 8 bases at V and 8 bases at J; junction bases unmatched: 17. CDR3 loop: CASALGTGRVRGTQYF. For the CDR3, the DNA is TGTGCCAGCGCCTTGGGGACAGGGAGAGTGAGAGGTACGCAGTATTTT.

This rearrangement joins TRBV21-1 to TRBJ2-3; the table's D call, TRBD2, has no DNA check behind it. TRBV21-1 is designated a pseudogene. The CDR3 sequence is 17 residues long. In DNA, the CDR3 is TGTGCCAGCAGCAAAGGGGTCCCTAGCGGGGGGTTAGATACGCAGTATTTT. Translation gives CASSKGVPSGGLDTQYF.

This clonotype was seen only a few times. V usage is TRBV25-1 and J usage is TRBJ2-1; D is unresolved. Trimming pared 3 bases from V and 7 bases from J, leaving 4 bases between. CDR1 is MGHDK, CDR2 SYGVNS, per germline. The CDR3 length is 11 residues. DNA for the CDR3: TGTGCCAGCAGTGATGGTAATGAGCAGTTCTTC. Protein product: CASSDGNEQFF.

This chain connects TRBV5-1 to TRBJ2-1; D unresolved. Trimming took off 4 bases at V and 2 bases at J, with 13 bases between the two ends. There are 15 residues in the CDR3. Germline CDR1 SGHRS, CDR2 YFSETQ. CDR3 DNA: TGCGCCAGCAGCCCGCTTGCCTTAACCTACAATGAGCAGTTCTTC. Translating gives CASSPLALTYNEQFF.

This clonotype was detected only a few times. The chain uses TRBV20-1 and TRBJ1-1; D not certain. CDR1 and CDR2 (germline): DFQATT, SNEGSKA (reference sequence). The CDR3 consists of 14 residues. V was pared by 3 bases and J by 0 bases, with 11 bases between. CDR3 sequence reads: CSASRQAMNTEAFF. CDR3 nucleotide sequence: TGCAGTGCTAGTAGGCAGGCAATGAACACTGAAGCTTTCTTT.

The rearrangement joins TRBV27 to TRBJ2-5; unclear D gene. V lost 8 bases and J 0 bases, leaving 10 bases between the germline ends. The germline V gene encodes CDR1 MNHEY and CDR2 SMNVEV (reference sequence). The CDR3 has 13 residues. The CDR3 loop reads CASATRYQETQYF. CDR3 bases: TGTGCCAGCGCAACACGGTACCAAGAGACCCAGTACTTC.

This clonotype was recorded a few times. The CDR3 here is CASRFSLGNTEAFF. The CDR3 DNA sequence: TGCGCCAGCAGATTCTCCCTCGGGAACACTGAAGCTTTCTTT. This sequence joins TRBV10-2 and TRBJ1-1; D is unresolved. Trimming shortened V by 6 bases and J by 1 base, and 12 bases separated the two germline ends. Germline V gene lookup returns CDR1 WSHSY and CDR2 SAAADI. This CDR3 contains 14 residues.

Comments on this clonotype: A much more abundant neighbour one base away suggests this may be a read error. The chain has TRBV7-2 and TRBJ2-7; D is perhaps TRBD1 (6 bases). V was cut by 8 bases and J by 7 bases, with 18 bases left in between. The CDR3 is made up of 13 amino acids. CDR1 and CDR2 (germline): SGHTA, FQGNSA. The CDR3 sequence: CASGPNRVQEQYF. CDR3 DNA: TGTGCCAGCGGCCCCAACAGGGTGCAAGAGCAGTACTTC.

This clonotype was seen a handful of times. The genes are TRBV4-2 and TRBJ1-1; 10 nucleotides line up with TRBD1. The V gene's germline CDR1 is LGHNA and CDR2 YNFKEQ. The CDR3 contains 14 residues. Trimming removed 4 bases from V and 8 bases from J; junction bases left unmatched: 7. The chain's CDR3 is CASSPGQGSPEAFF. CDR3 DNA sequence: TGTGCCAGCAGCCCGGGACAGGGGAGTCCAGAAGCTTTCTTT.

This clonotype was seen more than once but under ten times. The chain recombines TRBV20-1 with TRBJ2-5; TRBD2 agrees at 11 bases. This CDR3 is 15 amino acids long. The V segment lost 3 bases and the J segment 3 bases; nucleotides outside the gene matches: 6. Germline V gene lookup returns CDR1 DFQATT and CDR2 SNEGSKA (reference sequence). In DNA form, the CDR3 reads TGCAGTGCTAGTACTAGCGGGGGAGTAGAAGAGACCCAGTACTTC. Its protein product is CSASTSGGVEETQYF.